The 9 T cell receptor beta chains in this list originate from one sample, sequenced in a study of blood T cell repertoires in COVID-19. Profiling relied on immunoSEQ multiplex PCR, and the TCRdb table lists in-frame clones only, not all of them. Seen here are under 250,000 clones, roughly 83% observed once, and the top ten hold 12%. Source material: peripheral blood. The receptors derive from a man older than 75 with acute or convalescent COVID-19.

V usage is TRBV7-8 and J usage is TRBJ2-1; 9 bases map to TRBD2. In germline, CDR1 is SGHVS, CDR2 FQNEAQ. Germline trimming cut 6 bases from V and 6 bases from J; bases unmatched to any gene: 6. This CDR3 comprises 14 residues. The CDR3 bases are TGTGCCAGCAGTCAGACTAGCGGAGGCAATGAGCAGTTCTTC. Residues: CASSQTSGGNEQFF.

The chain carries TRBV2 and TRBJ2-7; no definite D call. Trimming took off 5 bases at V and 1 base at J, with 3 bases between the two ends. Germline CDR1 SNHLY, CDR2 FYNNEI. The CDR3 covers 11 residues. The DNA for the CDR3 is TGTGCCAGCAGTCTGTCCTACGAGCAGTACTTC. It encodes CASSLSYEQYF. The variable domain in full, with the rest retrieved from reference TRBV2 and TRBJ2-7, is EPEVTQTPSHQVTQMGQEVILRCVPISNHLYFYWYRQILGQKVEFLVSFYNNEISEKSEIFDDQFSVERPDGSNFTLKIRSTKLEDSAMYFCASSLSYEQYFGPGTRLTVT.

The rearrangement links TRBV28 to TRBJ1-4; unclear D gene. This CDR3 region has 13 residues. CDR1 is MDHEN, CDR2 SYDVKM, per germline. V was pared by 3 bases and J by 4 bases, with 6 bases between. CDR3 in DNA: TGTGCCAGCAGTTTCCACTTTAATGAAAAACTGTTTTTT. As protein: CASSFHFNEKLFF. The full variable domain, with the rest looked up from reference TRBV28 and TRBJ1-4, is DVKVTQSSRYLVKRTGEKVFLECVQDMDHENMFWYRQDPGLGLRLIYFSYDVKMKEKGDIPEGYSVSREKKERFSLILESASTNQTSMYLCASSFHFNEKLFFGSGTQLSVL.

V and J are TRBV9 and TRBJ1-6; possible D gene TRBD1, 5 bases. CDR3 length: 14 amino acids. The V gene lost 4 bases and the J gene lost 6 bases, with 11 bases spanning the gap. Looked up from germline, CDR1 is SGDLS and CDR2 is YYNGEE. CDR3 bases: TGTGCCAGCAGCCTCAGGGCGGTTAATTCACCCCTCCACTTT. The encoded protein is CASSLRAVNSPLHF.

The chain has TRBV18 and TRBJ1-4; weak D call: TRBD1 (6 bases). With 6 bases removed from V and 8 bases from J, the gap between germline ends came to 13 bases. The CDR3 consists of 13 residues. Germline assignment: CDR1 KGHSH and CDR2 LQKENI. The DNA for the CDR3 is TGTGCCAGCTCCAGGGGAGAAAAAGAAAAACTGTTTTTT. Amino acid sequence: CASSRGEKEKLFF.

For the CDR3, the DNA is TGTGCCAGCAGCTTGGCTAGCAGATCCTACAATGAGCAGTTCTTC. Its protein product is CASSLASRSYNEQFF. The rearrangement links TRBV5-4 to TRBJ2-1, with D tentatively TRBD2 (5 bases). Trimming cost V 0 bases and J 1 base, with 8 bases left between them. Germline CDR1 reads SGHNT; CDR2 reads YYREEE (reference sequence). CDR3 length equals 15 residues. Supplemented by reference TRBV5-4 and TRBJ2-1, the full variable domain reads ETGVTQSPTHLIKTRGQQVTLRCSSQSGHNTVSWYQQALGQGPQFIFQYYREEENGRGNFPPRFSGLQFPNYSSELNVNALELDDSALYLCASSLASRSYNEQFFGPGTRLTVL.

The chain couples TRBV5-6 to TRBJ1-1; D ambiguous. The CDR3 consists of 16 residues. The germline V gene has CDR1 SGHDT and CDR2 YYEEEE. With 0 bases removed from V and 0 bases from J, the gap between germline ends came to 12 bases. The CDR3 is CASSLGVSILNTEAFF. Written as DNA, the CDR3 is TGTGCCAGCAGCTTGGGAGTAAGCATCCTGAACACTGAAGCTTTCTTT.

This clone came up a few times. The sample contains more than one DNA sequence encoding this CDR3. V usage is TRBV3-1 (or the pseudogene TRBV3-2) and J usage is TRBJ1-5; D gene unclear. CDR1 and CDR2 (germline): LGHDT, YNNKEL (reference sequence). V lost 1 base, J lost 2 bases, and 3 bases lay in between. The CDR3 sequence is 13 residues long. The CDR3 DNA reads TGTGCCAGCAGCCAAGGAGGCAATCAGCCCCAGCATTTT. This sequence encodes CASSQGGNQPQHF.

V and J are TRBV6-1 and TRBJ2-3, with 14 bases aligning to TRBD2. The V segment lost 3 bases and the J segment 5 bases; nucleotides outside the gene matches: 7. Germline values: CDR1 MNHNS, CDR2 SASEGT. The length of the CDR3 is 17 residues. The CDR3 DNA reads TGTGCCAGCAGTGACGGACTAGCGGGAGGACCGAAAGATACGCAGTATTTT. Translated: CASSDGLAGGPKDTQYF.